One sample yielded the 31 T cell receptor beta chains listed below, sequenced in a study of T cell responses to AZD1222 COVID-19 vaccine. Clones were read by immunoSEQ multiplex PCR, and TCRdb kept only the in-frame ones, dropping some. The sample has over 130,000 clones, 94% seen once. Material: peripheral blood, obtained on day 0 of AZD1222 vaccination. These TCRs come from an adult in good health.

The CDR3 DNA sequence: TGTGCCAGCAGTTCGGGCCGAAGGTTTGGCTACACCTTC. It codes for CASSSGRRFGYTF. The genes are TRBV6-5 and TRBJ1-2, with D uncertain. The V end lost 4 bases, the J end lost 7 bases, and 13 bases lay between the germline ends. Germline V CDR1 and CDR2: MNHEY, SVGAGI. The CDR3 extends over 13 amino acids.

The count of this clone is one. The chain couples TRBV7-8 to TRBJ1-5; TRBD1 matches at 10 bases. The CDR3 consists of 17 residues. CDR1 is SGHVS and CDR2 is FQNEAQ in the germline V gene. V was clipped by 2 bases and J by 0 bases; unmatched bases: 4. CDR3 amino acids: CASSLQDRGYSNQPQHF. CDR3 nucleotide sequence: TGTGCCAGCAGCTTACAGGACAGGGGGTATAGCAATCAGCCCCAGCATTTT.

The CDR3 nucleotides read TGTGCCAGCAGCTTAGTGGGGTTGGAGACCCAGTACTTC. Translation gives CASSLVGLETQYF. The chain uses TRBV11-2 and TRBJ2-5; unclear D gene. Per germline, CDR1 SGHAT and CDR2 FQNNGV. Trimming shortened V by 1 base and J by 5 bases, and 8 bases separated the two germline ends. The length of the CDR3 is 13 residues.

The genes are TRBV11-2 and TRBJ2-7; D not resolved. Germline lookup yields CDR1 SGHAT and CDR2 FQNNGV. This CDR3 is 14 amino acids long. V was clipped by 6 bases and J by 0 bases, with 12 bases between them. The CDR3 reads CASSYDGISYEQYV. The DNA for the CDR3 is TGTGCCAGCAGTTATGACGGAATCTCCTACGAGCAGTACGTC.

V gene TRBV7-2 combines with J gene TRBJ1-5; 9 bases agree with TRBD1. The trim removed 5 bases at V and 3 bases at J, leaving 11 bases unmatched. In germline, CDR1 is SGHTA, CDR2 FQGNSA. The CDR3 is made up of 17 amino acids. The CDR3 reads CASSRNRDRVINQPQHF. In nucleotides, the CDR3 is TGTGCCAGCAGCAGAAACCGGGACAGGGTAATCAATCAGCCCCAGCATTTT. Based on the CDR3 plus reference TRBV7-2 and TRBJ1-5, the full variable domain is GAGVSQSPSNKVTEKGKDVELRCDPISGHTALYWYRQSLGQGLEFLIYFQGNSAPDKSGLPSDRFSAERTGGSVSTLTIQRTQQEDSAVYLCASSRNRDRVINQPQHFGDGTRLSIL.

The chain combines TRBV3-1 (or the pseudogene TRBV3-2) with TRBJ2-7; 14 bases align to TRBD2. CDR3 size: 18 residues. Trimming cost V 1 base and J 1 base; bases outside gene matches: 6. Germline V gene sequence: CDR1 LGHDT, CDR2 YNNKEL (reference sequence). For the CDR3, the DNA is TGTGCCAGCAGCCAAGGACTAGCGGGAGGGCCGTCTTCCTACGAGCAGTACGTC. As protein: CASSQGLAGGPSSYEQYV.

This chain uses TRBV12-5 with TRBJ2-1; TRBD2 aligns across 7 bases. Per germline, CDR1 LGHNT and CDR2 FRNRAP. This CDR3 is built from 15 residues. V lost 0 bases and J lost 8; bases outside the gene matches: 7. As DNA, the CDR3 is TGTGCTAGTGGTTTGGTACTGGGACTACTCTATGAGCAGTTCTTC. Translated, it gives CASGLVLGLLYEQFF.

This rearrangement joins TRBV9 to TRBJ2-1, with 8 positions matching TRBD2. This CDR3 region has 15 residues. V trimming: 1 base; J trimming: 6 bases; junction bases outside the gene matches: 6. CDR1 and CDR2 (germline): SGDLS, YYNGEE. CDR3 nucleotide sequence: TGTGCCAGCAGCGTACAGACTAGCGTGGGCAATGAGCAGTTCTTC. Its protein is CASSVQTSVGNEQFF.

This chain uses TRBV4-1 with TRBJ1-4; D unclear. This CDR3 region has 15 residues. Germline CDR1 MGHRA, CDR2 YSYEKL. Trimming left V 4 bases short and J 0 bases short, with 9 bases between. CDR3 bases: TGCGCCAGCAGCCGTGGGGTCGCAACTAATGAAAAACTGTTTTTT. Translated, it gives CASSRGVATNEKLFF.

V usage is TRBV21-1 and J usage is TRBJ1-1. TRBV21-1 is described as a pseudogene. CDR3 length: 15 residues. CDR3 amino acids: CASSKVRGPYTEAFF. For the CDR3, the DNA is TGTGCCAGCAGCAAAGTGCGAGGGCCTTACACTGAAGCTTTCTTT.

DNA of the CDR3: TGCGCCAGCAGCTACGACCCGAACAATGAGCAGTTCTTC. This sequence encodes CASSYDPNNEQFF. This rearrangement joins TRBV5-1 to TRBJ2-1; D unclear. The CDR3 is 13 amino acids. Trimming pared 3 bases from V and 5 bases from J, leaving 9 bases between. CDR1 SGHRS and CDR2 YFSETQ come from the germline V gene.

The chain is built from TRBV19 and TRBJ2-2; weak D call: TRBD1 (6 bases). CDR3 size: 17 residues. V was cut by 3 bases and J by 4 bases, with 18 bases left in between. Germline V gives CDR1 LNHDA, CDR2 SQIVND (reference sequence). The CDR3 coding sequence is TGTGCCAGTAGTATCGCCTTAACAGGACAGTTCACCGGGGAGCTGTTTTTT. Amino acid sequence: CASSIALTGQFTGELFF. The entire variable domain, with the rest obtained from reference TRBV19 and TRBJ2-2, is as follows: DGGITQSPKYLFRKEGQNVTLSCEQNLNHDAMYWYRQDPGQGLRLIYYSQIVNDFQKGDIAEGYSVSREKKESFPLTVTSAQKNPTAFYLCASSIALTGQFTGELFFGEGSRLTVL.

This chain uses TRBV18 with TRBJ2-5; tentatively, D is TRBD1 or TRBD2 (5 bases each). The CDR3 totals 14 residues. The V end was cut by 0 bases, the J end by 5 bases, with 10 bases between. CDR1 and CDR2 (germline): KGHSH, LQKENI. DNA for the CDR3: TGTGCCAGCTCACCACCGCATGGGACGGAGACCCAGTACTTC. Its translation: CASSPPHGTETQYF.

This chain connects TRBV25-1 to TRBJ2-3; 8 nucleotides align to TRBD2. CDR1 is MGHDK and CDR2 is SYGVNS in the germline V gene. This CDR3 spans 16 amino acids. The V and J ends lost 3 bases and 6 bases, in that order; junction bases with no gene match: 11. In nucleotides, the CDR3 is TGTGCCAGCAGTGACTCAGGATCCGGGACTAGTGATACGCAGTATTTT. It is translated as CASSDSGSGTSDTQYF.

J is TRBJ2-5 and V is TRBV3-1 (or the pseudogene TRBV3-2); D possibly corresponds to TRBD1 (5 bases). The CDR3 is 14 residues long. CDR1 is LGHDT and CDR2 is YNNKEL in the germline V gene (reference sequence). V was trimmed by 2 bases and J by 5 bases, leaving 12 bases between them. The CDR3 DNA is TGTGCCAGCAGCCAATACAGGATCGATGAGACCCAGTACTTC. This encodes CASSQYRIDETQYF.

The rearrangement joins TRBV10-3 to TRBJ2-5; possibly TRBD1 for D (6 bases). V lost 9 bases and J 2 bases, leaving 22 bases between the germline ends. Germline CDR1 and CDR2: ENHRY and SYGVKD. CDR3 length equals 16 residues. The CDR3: CAMKRRTEKKQETQYF. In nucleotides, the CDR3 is TGTGCCATGAAGAGGCGGACAGAAAAGAAGCAAGAGACCCAGTACTTC.

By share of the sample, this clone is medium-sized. As DNA, the CDR3 is TGCAGTGCTGCTAGACTAGTTGGGCAGTTCTTC. Translating it yields CSAARLVGQFF. This rearrangement joins TRBV20-1 to TRBJ2-1; tentatively, D is TRBD2 (6 bases). CDR1 DFQATT and CDR2 SNEGSKA come from the germline V gene (reference sequence). Trimming removed 5 bases at V and 12 bases at J, with 14 bases between. CDR3 length: 11 residues.

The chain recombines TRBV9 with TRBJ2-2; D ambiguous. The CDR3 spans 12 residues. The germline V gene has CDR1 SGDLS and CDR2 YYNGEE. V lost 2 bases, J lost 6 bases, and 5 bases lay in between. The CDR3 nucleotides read TGTGCCAGCAGCGTGAGTGCCGGGGAGCTGTTTTTT. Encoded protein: CASSVSAGELFF.

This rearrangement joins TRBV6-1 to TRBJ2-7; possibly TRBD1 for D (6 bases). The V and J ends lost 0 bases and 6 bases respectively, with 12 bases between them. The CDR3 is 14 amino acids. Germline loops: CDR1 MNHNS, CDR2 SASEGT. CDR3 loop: CASSEAWARGEQYV. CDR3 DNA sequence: TGTGCCAGCAGTGAAGCATGGGCCAGGGGCGAGCAGTACGTC.

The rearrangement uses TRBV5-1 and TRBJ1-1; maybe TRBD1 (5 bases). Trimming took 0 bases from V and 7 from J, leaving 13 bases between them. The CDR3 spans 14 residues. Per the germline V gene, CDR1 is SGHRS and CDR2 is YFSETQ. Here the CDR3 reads CASSLEGPRDEAFF. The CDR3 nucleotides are TGCGCCAGCAGCTTGGAGGGGCCGCGTGATGAAGCTTTCTTT.

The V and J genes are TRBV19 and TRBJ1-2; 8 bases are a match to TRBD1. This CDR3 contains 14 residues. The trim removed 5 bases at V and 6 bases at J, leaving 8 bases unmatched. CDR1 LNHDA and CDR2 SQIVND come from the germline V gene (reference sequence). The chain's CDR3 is CASSVNQGADGYTF. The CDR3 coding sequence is TGTGCCAGTAGTGTCAATCAGGGGGCCGATGGCTACACCTTC.

The DNA for the CDR3 is TGTGCCAGCAGTACCTACTTGGGCACTGAAGCTTTCTTT. Its translation is CASSTYLGTEAFF. The chain joins TRBV12-3 or TRBV12-4 to TRBJ1-1, with unresolved D. This CDR3 is built from 13 residues. Trimming took off 5 bases at V and 4 bases at J, with 11 bases between the two ends.

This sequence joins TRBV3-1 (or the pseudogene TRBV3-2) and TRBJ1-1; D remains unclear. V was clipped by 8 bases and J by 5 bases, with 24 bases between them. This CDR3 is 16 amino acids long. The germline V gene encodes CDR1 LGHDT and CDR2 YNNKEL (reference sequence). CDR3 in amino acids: CASGPSPGSKRTEAFF. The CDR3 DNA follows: TGTGCCAGCGGTCCAAGTCCGGGTTCAAAGCGAACTGAAGCTTTCTTT.

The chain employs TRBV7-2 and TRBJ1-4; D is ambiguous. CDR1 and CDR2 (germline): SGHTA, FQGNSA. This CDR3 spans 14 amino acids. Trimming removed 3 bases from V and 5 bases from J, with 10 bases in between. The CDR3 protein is CASSFRTENEKLFF. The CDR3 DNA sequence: TGTGCCAGCAGCTTTAGGACCGAGAATGAAAAACTGTTTTTT.

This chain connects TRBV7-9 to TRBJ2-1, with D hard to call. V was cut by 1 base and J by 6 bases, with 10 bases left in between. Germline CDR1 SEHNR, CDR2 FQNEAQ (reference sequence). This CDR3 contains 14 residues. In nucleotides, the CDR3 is TGTGCCAGCAGCTTAGATCGGACCTTCAATGAGCAGTTCTTC. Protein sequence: CASSLDRTFNEQFF. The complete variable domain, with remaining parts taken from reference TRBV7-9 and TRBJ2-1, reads DTGVSQNPRHKITKRGQNVTFRCDPISEHNRLYWYRQTLGQGPEFLTYFQNEAQLEKSRLLSDRFSAERPKGSFSTLEIQRTEQGDSAMYLCASSLDRTFNEQFFGPGTRLTVL.

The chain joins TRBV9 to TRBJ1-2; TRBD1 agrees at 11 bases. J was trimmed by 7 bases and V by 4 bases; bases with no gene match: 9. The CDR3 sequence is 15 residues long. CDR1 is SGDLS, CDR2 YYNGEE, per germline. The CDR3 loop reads CASSPHGQGASGYTF. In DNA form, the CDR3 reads TGTGCCAGCAGCCCTCACGGACAGGGGGCTAGTGGCTACACCTTC.

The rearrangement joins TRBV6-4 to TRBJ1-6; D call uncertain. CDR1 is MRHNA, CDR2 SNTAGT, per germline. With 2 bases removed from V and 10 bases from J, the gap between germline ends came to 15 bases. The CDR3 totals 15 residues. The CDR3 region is CASSDGPGLGSPLHF. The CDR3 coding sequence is TGTGCCAGCAGTGACGGCCCAGGATTAGGATCACCCCTCCACTTT.

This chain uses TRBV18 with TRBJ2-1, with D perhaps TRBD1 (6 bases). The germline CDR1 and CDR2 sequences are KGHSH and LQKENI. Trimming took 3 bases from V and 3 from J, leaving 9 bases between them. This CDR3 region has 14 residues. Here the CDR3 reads CASSPDSIYNEQFF. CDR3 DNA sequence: TGTGCCAGCTCACCGGACAGTATCTACAATGAGCAGTTCTTC.

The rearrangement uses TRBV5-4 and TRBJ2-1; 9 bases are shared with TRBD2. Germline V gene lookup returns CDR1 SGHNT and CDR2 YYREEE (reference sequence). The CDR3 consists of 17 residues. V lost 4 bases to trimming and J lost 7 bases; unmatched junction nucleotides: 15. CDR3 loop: CASSLPTSGTLVNEQFF. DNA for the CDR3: TGTGCCAGCAGCCTCCCGACTAGCGGAACCTTAGTGAATGAGCAGTTCTTC.

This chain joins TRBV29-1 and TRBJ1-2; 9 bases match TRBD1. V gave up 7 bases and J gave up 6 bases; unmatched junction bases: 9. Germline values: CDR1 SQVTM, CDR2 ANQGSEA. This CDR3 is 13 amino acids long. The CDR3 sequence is CSASGTGPNGYTF. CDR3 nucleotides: TGCAGCGCTTCCGGGACAGGGCCGAATGGCTACACCTTC.

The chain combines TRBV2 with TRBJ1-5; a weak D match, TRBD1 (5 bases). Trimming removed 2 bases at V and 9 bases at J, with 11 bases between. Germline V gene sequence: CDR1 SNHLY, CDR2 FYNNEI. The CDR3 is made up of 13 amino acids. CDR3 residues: CASSERGGRPQHF. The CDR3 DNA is TGTGCCAGCAGTGAACGGGGGGGTCGGCCCCAGCATTTT.